This TCR beta chain was recorded in a study of shared clonotypes between healthy human individuals. The wider study: The donor group consisted of a couple of women and three men, aged 18 to 49.

This clone was found a few times. Its antigen is still unknown. The study's findings and limits: Among donors, clonotype sharing was expected to be affected by sequencing depth. The naive CD4 repertoires of a handful of donors were compared, and 5% to 6.5% of clonotypes were shared.

Across several immunoSEQ plates, the genomic DNA of each subset was split evenly. TCRdb keeps only in-frame clones here, not all; method: immunoSEQ multiplex PCR. This sample yields roughly 2,300,000 clones, of which around 93% are seen a single time; around 0.4% belongs to the top ten. The V gene's germline CDR1 is MNHNS and CDR2 SASEGT. CDR3 length: 16 residues. Trimming left V 0 bases short and J 4 bases short, with 15 bases between. The origin of this receptor is a man between 18 and 29 years old in good health. Some clones in this sample may be carry-over from other donors' samples. The chain combines TRBV6-1 with TRBJ1-1; tentatively, D is TRBD1 (6 bases). The sequencing input was naive CD4+ T cells from PBMCs. Documented subset: CD45RA+ positively selected. The DNA for the CDR3 is TGTGCCAGCAGTGAAGCGGGGAACAGGGTGGGCACTGAAGCTTTCTTT. It codes for CASSEAGNRVGTEAFF.